A selection of T cell receptor beta chains follows, all from one sample in a study of blood T cell repertoires in COVID-19. The data were produced by immunoSEQ multiplex PCR, yet TCRdb's version contains in-frame clones alone and is incomplete. This table has about 60,000 clones, about 93% appearing once. The sequenced material came from peripheral blood. These receptors were taken from a human donor with active COVID-19. The donor label of this sample is uncertain. The conserved cysteine and the conserved F or W are not part of the CDR3 here.

CDR3aa: ASSPRLTDTQY; len: 11; j_gene: TRBJ2-3; v_gene: TRBV9
CDR3aa: ASSLKGTVNEKLF; len: 13; j_gene: TRBJ1-4; v_gene: TRBV7-9
CDR3aa: ASITSVAGGAWI; len: 12; j_gene: TRBJ2-1; v_gene: TRBV7-8
CDR3aa: ASSLARGGGPYNEQF; len: 15; j_gene: TRBJ2-1; v_gene: TRBV7-2
CDR3aa: ASSSTGTPSNQPQH; len: 14; j_gene: TRBJ1-5; v_gene: TRBV28
CDR3aa: ASSPPGLPYEQY; len: 12; j_gene: TRBJ2-7; v_gene: TRBV18
CDR3aa: ASRRGFEQY; len: 9; j_gene: TRBJ2-7; v_gene: TRBV11-2
CDR3aa: ASRTRTGDHNEQF; len: 13; j_gene: TRBJ2-1; v_gene: TRBV7-2
CDR3aa: ASSEGQPYSNQPQH; len: 14; j_gene: TRBJ1-5; v_gene: TRBV6-1
CDR3aa: ASSLRDRGTEAF; len: 12; j_gene: TRBJ1-1; v_gene: TRBV7-6
CDR3aa: ASSSGTAINYGYT; len: 13; j_gene: TRBJ1-2; v_gene: TRBV5-5
CDR3aa: ASSLGQNTGELF; len: 12; j_gene: TRBJ2-2; v_gene: TRBV11-3
CDR3aa: ASSEGGAYEQY; len: 11; j_gene: TRBJ2-7; v_gene: TRBV6-1
CDR3aa: ASSLSGGAPSTDTQY; len: 15; j_gene: TRBJ2-3; v_gene: TRBV7-2
CDR3aa: ASSHKPYYTAGDTDTQY; len: 17; j_gene: TRBJ2-3; v_gene: TRBV11-3
CDR3aa: ATLEGTANEKLF; len: 12; j_gene: TRBJ1-4; v_gene: TRBV24-1
CDR3aa: ASKPGQGFYNEQF; len: 13; j_gene: TRBJ2-1; v_gene: TRBV28
CDR3aa: ASSEVQQSETQY; len: 12; j_gene: TRBJ2-5; v_gene: TRBV2
CDR3aa: SVDKRDSYNEQF; len: 12; j_gene: TRBJ2-1; v_gene: TRBV29-1
CDR3aa: ASSNRESDTQY; len: 11; j_gene: TRBJ2-3; v_gene: TRBV6-2/TRBV6-3
CDR3aa: ASSSAGELGYT; len: 11; j_gene: TRBJ1-2; v_gene: TRBV7-2
CDR3aa: AWIGQSGRITGTEAF; len: 15; j_gene: TRBJ1-1; v_gene: TRBV30
CDR3aa: ASSWGSGQGSEQY; len: 13; j_gene: TRBJ2-7; v_gene: TRBV7-9